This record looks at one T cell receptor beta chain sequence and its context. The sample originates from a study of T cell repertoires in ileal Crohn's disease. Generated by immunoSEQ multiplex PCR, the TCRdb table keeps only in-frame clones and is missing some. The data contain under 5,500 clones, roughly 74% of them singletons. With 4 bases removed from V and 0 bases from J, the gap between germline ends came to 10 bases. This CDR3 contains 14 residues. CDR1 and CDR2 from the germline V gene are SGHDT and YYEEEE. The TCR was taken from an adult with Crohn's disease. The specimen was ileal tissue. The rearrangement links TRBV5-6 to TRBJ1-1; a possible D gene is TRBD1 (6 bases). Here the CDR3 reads CASSLGQMNTEAFF. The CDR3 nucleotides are TGTGCCAGCAGCCTAGGACAGATGAACACTGAAGCTTTCTTT.